The rows below give T cell receptor beta chains drawn from one sample of a study of cytomegalovirus exposure and HLA in healthy donors. TCRdb's table, derived via immunoSEQ multiplex PCR, lists solely in-frame clones and lacks some. This sample yields approximately 120,000 clones, of which around 80% are seen a single time; approximately 1% belongs to the top ten. Source material: PBMCs. The receptors stem from a woman aged 25-40 years in good health and CMV-seronegative. CDR3s include the opening cysteine and the closing phenylalanine or tryptophan. D genes are given only for firm matches. Not every row has a clone size; where given, it reads once, few, many or a size class.

V	D	size	J	CDR3	DNA
TRBV5-6	.	.	TRBJ2-7	CASSPSPYEQYF	TGTGCCAGCAGCCCCTCCCCCTACGAGCAGTACTTC
TRBV7-2	TRBD2	.	TRBJ2-2	CASSTSGLAGTGELFF	TGTGCCAGCAGCACATCGGGACTAGCGGGGACCGGGGAGCTGTTTTTT
TRBV25-1	TRBD1	.	TRBJ2-1	CASSEFKDRGWNEQFF	TGTGCCAGCAGTGAATTCAAGGACAGGGGATGGAATGAGCAGTTCTTC
TRBV7-8	.	few	TRBJ2-1	CASSLRVPDRNNEQFF	TGTGCCAGCAGCTTAAGGGTTCCGGACAGAAACAATGAGCAGTTCTTC
TRBV30	.	few	TRBJ2-3	CALTADLSTDTQYF	TGTGCCTTGACAGCCGATCTAAGCACAGATACGCAGTATTTT
TRBV19	TRBD2	.	TRBJ2-7	CASSMTSGAVSEQYF	TGTGCCAGTAGTATGACTAGCGGGGCCGTATCCGAGCAGTACTTC
TRBV10-1	.	.	TRBJ2-3	CASSEWRGGGPDTQYF	TGCGCCAGCAGTGAGTGGAGGGGGGGCGGACCAGATACGCAGTATTTT
TRBV6-5	.	.	TRBJ2-4	CASSQGPKNIQYF	TGTGCCAGCAGTCAGGGGCCCAAAAACATTCAGTACTTC
TRBV4-3	.	once	TRBJ2-5	CASSQAWRGFQETQYF	TGCGCCAGCAGCCAAGCGTGGCGGGGCTTCCAAGAGACCCAGTACTTC
TRBV7-2	TRBD2	.	TRBJ2-2	CASSLEFTSGTTGELFF	TGTGCCAGCAGCTTAGAATTCACTAGCGGAACCACCGGGGAGCTGTTTTTT
TRBV5-3	.	.	TRBJ2-1	CARSLLRDTYNEQFF	TGTGCCAGAAGCTTACTCCGGGACACTTACAATGAGCAGTTCTTC
TRBV28	.	.	TRBJ2-7	CASTPGQGLAYEQYF	TGTGCCAGCACCCCAGGTCAGGGGCTTGCCTACGAGCAGTACTTC
TRBV6-1	TRBD1	few	TRBJ1-5	CASSTGQGVGQPQHF	TGTGCCAGCAGCACGGGACAGGGTGTTGGACAGCCCCAGCATTTT
TRBV7-9	TRBD1	once	TRBJ2-5	CSSSTIQGARETQYF	TGTTCCAGCAGCACAATTCAGGGGGCCAGGGAGACCCAGTACTTC
TRBV13	TRBD2	.	TRBJ2-3	CASSEGLADTDTQYF	TGTGCCAGCAGCGAAGGACTAGCGGATACAGATACGCAGTATTTT
TRBV2	.	.	TRBJ2-3	CASSAGLLTDTQYF	TGTGCCAGCAGCGCGGGTCTACTCACAGATACGCAGTATTTT
TRBV30	.	.	TRBJ1-3	CAWSGSGNTIYF	TGTGCCTGGTCAGGGTCAGGAAACACCATATATTTT
TRBV11-1	.	.	TRBJ2-3	CASSTSRGWTSTDTQYF	TGTGCCAGCAGCACCTCTAGGGGGTGGACTAGCACAGATACGCAGTATTTT
TRBV5-8	TRBD2	.	TRBJ2-5	CASSIGLAGGPFTETQYF	TGTGCCAGCAGCATTGGACTAGCGGGAGGGCCTTTTACAGAGACCCAGTACTTC
TRBV6-5	TRBD1	.	TRBJ1-2	CASTYSGTGDYGYTF	TGTGCCAGCACCTACTCTGGGACAGGAGATTATGGCTACACCTTC
TRBV18	TRBD1	.	TRBJ1-4	CASSLYGTVIELFF	TGTGCCAGCTCACTATACGGGACAGTTATTGAACTGTTTTTT
TRBV5-1	.	.	TRBJ2-3	CASRPQGGTDTQYF	TGCGCCAGCAGGCCACAAGGAGGGACAGATACGCAGTATTTT
TRBV9	TRBD2	.	TRBJ2-7	CASSARGELAGGSLKQYF	TGTGCCAGCAGCGCGAGGGGGGAACTAGCGGGAGGGTCCTTGAAGCAGTACTTC
TRBV2	TRBD2	.	TRBJ2-7	CASRGTRTYEQYF	TGTGCCAGCAGGGGGACTAGGACTTACGAGCAGTACTTC
TRBV23-1	.	.	TRBJ1-3	CARPRGSGNTIYF	TGCGCCCGCCCCCGGGGCTCTGGAAACACCATATATTTT
TRBV9	.	.	TRBJ1-1	CASSPHRERETEAFF	TGTGCCAGCAGCCCCCACAGGGAAAGGGAAACTGAAGCTTTCTTT
TRBV4-1	.	.	TRBJ2-5	CASSQATGLQETQYF	TGCGCCAGCAGCCAAGCAACCGGACTCCAAGAGACCCAGTACTTC
TRBV18	.	few	TRBJ2-1	CASSPPRELAANNEQFF	TGTGCCAGCTCACCACCGAGGGAATTAGCGGCGAACAATGAGCAGTTCTTC
TRBV6-5	.	.	TRBJ1-1	CASSTTRNTEAFF	TGTGCCAGCAGTACAACACGGAACACTGAAGCTTTCTTT
TRBV28	.	.	TRBJ2-1	CASTFAEGEYNEQFF	TGTGCCAGCACCTTCGCGGAGGGAGAGTACAATGAGCAGTTCTTC
TRBV5-1	.	.	TRBJ1-1	CASSLGANTEAFF	TGCGCCAGCAGCCTAGGGGCGAACACTGAAGCTTTCTTT
TRBV7-2	.	once	TRBJ1-1	CASSLARGTEAFF	TGTGCCAGCAGCTTAGCTAGGGGGACTGAAGCTTTCTTT
TRBV4-2	.	.	TRBJ2-4	CASSRGGVAAKNIQYF	TGTGCCAGCAGCCGAGGGGGGGTAGCGGCTAAAAACATTCAGTACTTC
TRBV7-7	.	few	TRBJ2-5	CASSLARVETQYF	TGTGCTAGCAGCTTAGCGCGGGTAGAGACCCAGTACTTC
TRBV14	TRBD1	.	TRBJ1-1	CASSLRTGRSEAFF	TGTGCCAGCAGCTTACGGACAGGGCGCTCTGAAGCTTTCTTT
TRBV5-4	TRBD2	.	TRBJ2-5	CASSLAGAGWETQYF	TGTGCCAGCAGCTTAGCGGGGGCAGGATGGGAGACCCAGTACTTC
TRBV19	TRBD2	.	TRBJ2-2	CASSKGAGATELFF	TGTGCCAGTAGTAAAGGGGCGGGAGCCACCGAGCTGTTTTTT
TRBV4-3	.	once	TRBJ2-2	CASSQDAPTRWRTGELFF	TGCGCCAGCAGCCAAGATGCCCCAACTAGGTGGCGCACCGGGGAGCTGTTTTTT
TRBV13	.	.	TRBJ2-5	CASSLKETQYF	TGTGCCAGCAGCCTAAAAGAGACCCAGTACTTC
TRBV6-1	.	.	TRBJ2-7	CASSPVRGEQYF	TGTGCCAGCAGTCCGGTACGGGGGGAGCAGTACTTC
TRBV6-6	TRBD1	.	TRBJ2-7	CASRDPGQGKYEQYF	TGTGCCAGCAGGGACCCCGGACAGGGGAAATACGAGCAGTACTTC
TRBV5-8	TRBD1	.	TRBJ2-7	CASSPGTGDSYEQYF	TGTGCCAGCAGCCCCGGGACAGGGGACTCCTACGAGCAGTACTTC
TRBV19	TRBD1	.	TRBJ2-2	CASSSPSPGRGPAGELFF	TGTGCCAGTAGTTCCCCTTCCCCGGGAAGGGGGCCAGCCGGGGAGCTGTTTTTT
TRBV2	TRBD2	once	TRBJ2-6	CASSPPEGAGETGANVLTF	TGTGCCAGCAGTCCCCCCGAGGGAGCGGGGGAAACCGGGGCCAACGTCCTGACTTTC
TRBV6-1	TRBD1	once	TRBJ1-5	CASTGTGNQPQHF	TGTGCCAGCACTGGGACAGGCAATCAGCCCCAGCATTTT
TRBV2	TRBD2	.	TRBJ2-3	CASSFLAGGITDTQYF	TGTGCCAGCAGTTTTTTAGCGGGAGGGATCACAGATACGCAGTATTTT
TRBV7-8	TRBD1	few	TRBJ2-5	CASSSTGGQETQYF	TGTGCCAGCAGCTCAACAGGGGGCCAAGAGACCCAGTACTTC
TRBV7-9	.	.	TRBJ2-7	CASSPSGDTYEQYF	TGTGCCAGCAGCCCTTCCGGGGATACCTACGAGCAGTACTTC
TRBV11-3	TRBD1	.	TRBJ2-3	CASSSGTGAGDTQYF	TGTGCCAGCAGCTCCGGGACAGGGGCGGGAGATACGCAGTATTTT
TRBV4-2	TRBD1	.	TRBJ1-2	CASSQDIGQARRGYTF	TGTGCCAGCAGCCAAGATATTGGACAGGCTCGAAGGGGCTACACCTTC
TRBV18	.	.	TRBJ2-1	CASSPGGGSYNEQFF	TGTGCCAGCTCCCCCGGAGGTGGCTCCTACAATGAGCAGTTCTTC
TRBV5-5	TRBD2	.	TRBJ2-1	CASSKDVGGYNEQFF	TGTGCCAGCAGCAAGGACGTGGGGGGGTACAATGAGCAGTTCTTC
TRBV18	.	.	TRBJ1-1	CASSPLDMGWLNTEAFF	TGTGCCAGCTCACCACTGGACATGGGCTGGCTGAACACTGAAGCTTTCTTT
TRBV4-1	TRBD1	.	TRBJ1-3	CASSQEGDRGANTIYF	TGCGCCAGCAGCCAAGAGGGAGACAGGGGGGCAAACACCATATATTTT